This T cell receptor (beta chain) was retrieved from a study of cytomegalovirus exposure and HLA in healthy donors. Whole-study context: An earlier analysis identified 95 million to 120 million unique TCR beta sequences in 150 million to 200 million T cells. Study-level findings and limits: Analysis performed later found around 15,000 TCR beta sequences associated with HLA alleles at 0.05 false discovery rate. Later, an analysis found that common viral pathogens appeared to be linked with several of the most significant clusters.

Notes on this clone: What it binds is not known.

13 Jbeta primers and 60 Vbeta primers were used for the PCR. The data were produced by immunoSEQ multiplex PCR, yet TCRdb's version contains in-frame clones alone and is incomplete. In all, the sample yields about 130,000 clones. This CDR3 is 12 amino acids long. Deletions cut 3 bases from V and 10 bases from J, with 11 bases between. Germline V CDR1 and CDR2: MNHEY, SMNVEV (reference sequence). The sequencing input was PBMCs. V usage is TRBV27 and J usage is TRBJ2-3; a possible D gene is TRBD2 (5 bases). The clonotype comes from an older woman in good health and CMV-seronegative. The CDR3 nucleotides read TGTGCCAGCAGTTTGGATTCGCGGGCGCAGTATTTT. Encoded protein: CASSLDSRAQYF.